This T cell receptor beta chain was captured in a study of blood T cells in healthy people across ages. Study overall: About one barcoded beta molecule per two T cells came from capture by template switching. Study results and limitations: Observed TCR beta diversity per million T cells went down as age went up. This fall followed a roughly linear course with age.

A second PCR, run for roughly 7 to 11 cycles, used a sample-barcoded 5' primer plus a J-beta primer mix. Every molecule of cDNA carried a tag from a template-switch adaptor with 12 random nucleotides. TCRdb itself ran the 5' RACE reads through MiXCR, one entry per CDR3 protein. The sample yields about 1.5 million distinct CDR3 sequences, 35% to 45% seen once. V lost 4 bases to trimming and J lost 0 bases, with 10 bases between them. The CDR3 consists of 15 residues. Looked up from germline, CDR1 is SGHTA and CDR2 is FQGNSA. Only one count was recorded for this clonotype. The target antigen is unknown. Per sample, no less than 5 micrograms of total RNA were extracted.

The rearrangement uses TRBV7-2 and TRBJ1-5; possible D gene TRBD1, 5 bases. The sequence was obtained from a young woman in good health. Sequencing was carried out using blood. In nucleotides, the CDR3 is TGTGCCAGCAGCTGGGGGGGGGATAGCAATCAGCCCCAGCATTTT. Protein product: CASSWGGDSNQPQHF. The full variable domain, with the rest looked up from reference TRBV7-2 and TRBJ1-5, is GAGVSQSPSNKVTEKGKDVELRCDPISGHTALYWYRQSLGQGLEFLIYFQGNSAPDKSGLPSDRFSAERTGGSVSTLTIQRTQQEDSAVYLCASSWGGDSNQPQHFGDGTRLSIL.